These 29 T cell receptor beta chains share one sample of origin, sequenced in a study of cytomegalovirus exposure and HLA in healthy donors. Vbeta (60) and Jbeta (13) primers were used in the PCR. Clones were read by immunoSEQ multiplex PCR, and TCRdb kept only the in-frame ones, dropping some. The repertoire has about 140,000 clones, around 82% of them found once; the top ten carry approximately 7%. The sample consisted of PBMCs. Receptors originate from a man aged 35 to 55 in good health and CMV-seropositive.

The chain combines TRBV11-3 with TRBJ2-3, with a tentative D call TRBD2 (6 bases). The CDR3 spans 17 residues. Deletions cut 4 bases from V and 1 base from J, with 18 bases between. The germline gives CDR1 SGHNT, CDR2 YENEEA. CDR3 protein: CASSSPWEVAGTDTQYF. CDR3 DNA: TGTGCCAGCAGCTCCCCTTGGGAGGTAGCGGGCACAGATACGCAGTATTTT.

The chain employs TRBV29-1 and TRBJ1-1; TRBD1 might be the D (6 bases). Trimming pared 4 bases from V and 7 bases from J, leaving 16 bases between. The germline V gene has CDR1 SQVTM and CDR2 ANQGSEA. CDR3 size: 13 residues. In nucleotides, the CDR3 is TGCAGCGTTGTGGACAGTCTAGTGTATGAAGCTTTCTTT. It translates to CSVVDSLVYEAFF. Full variable domain (rest looked up from reference TRBV29-1 and TRBJ1-1): SAVISQKPSRDICQRGTSLTIQCQVDSQVTMMFWYRQQPGQSLTLIATANQGSEATYESGFVIDKFPISRPNLTFSTLTVSNMSPEDSSIYLCSVVDSLVYEAFFGQGTRLTVV.

The V and J genes are TRBV4-1 and TRBJ2-5, with TRBD2 matching over 12 bases. The junction had 13 bases not matched to a gene; V was cut back by 3 bases and J by 5 bases. This CDR3 spans 18 amino acids. Germline V gives CDR1 MGHRA, CDR2 YSYEKL. In DNA, the CDR3 is TGCGCCAGCAGCCACCCCGGGACTAGCGGGCTTAGTGGGGAGACCCAGTACTTC. The encoded protein is CASSHPGTSGLSGETQYF.

The V gene is TRBV2, the J gene TRBJ2-5; 10 bases map to TRBD1. The CDR3 spans 16 residues. V dropped 4 bases and J dropped 5; count of bases not matched to a gene: 10. Germline CDR1 is SNHLY and CDR2 is FYNNEI. CDR3 protein: CASSGRDRGLGETQYF. CDR3 sequence (DNA): TGTGCCAGCAGTGGTAGAGACAGGGGGCTAGGGGAGACCCAGTACTTC. Variable domain in full (rest from reference TRBV2 and TRBJ2-5): EPEVTQTPSHQVTQMGQEVILRCVPISNHLYFYWYRQILGQKVEFLVSFYNNEISEKSEIFDDQFSVERPDGSNFTLKIRSTKLEDSAMYFCASSGRDRGLGETQYFGPGTRLLVL.

The chain recombines TRBV5-4 with TRBJ1-2, with 7 positions matching TRBD1. V shed 4 bases, J shed 4 bases, and the junction held 10 bases outside the gene matches. Germline CDR1 and CDR2: SGHNT and YYREEE (reference sequence). The CDR3 sequence is 15 residues long. CDR3 residues: CASSPEGGEVYGYTF. CDR3 DNA: TGTGCCAGCAGCCCGGAAGGGGGCGAGGTCTATGGCTACACCTTC.

The chain recombines TRBV19 with TRBJ1-2; 10 positions match TRBD1. Germline trimming cut 4 bases from V and 8 bases from J; bases unmatched to any gene: 7. CDR1 and CDR2 from the germline V gene are LNHDA and SQIVND (reference sequence). There are 14 residues in the CDR3. In DNA form, the CDR3 reads TGTGCCAGTAGTACCAGACAGGGGGCCCGAGGCTACACCTTC. It specifies CASSTRQGARGYTF.

The CDR3 sequence: CSLPLGGATDTQYF. CDR3 nucleotides: TGCAGCCTCCCGTTGGGGGGGGCCACAGATACGCAGTATTTT. The chain links TRBV29-1 to TRBJ2-3; D perhaps matches TRBD2 (7 bases). The germline V gene has CDR1 SQVTM and CDR2 ANQGSEA. Trimming removed 8 bases from V and 2 bases from J, with 17 bases in between. The CDR3 is 14 residues long.

The V gene is TRBV2, the J gene TRBJ2-2, with TRBD1 matching 7 bases. Germline loops: CDR1 SNHLY, CDR2 FYNNEI. V was pared by 0 bases and J by 3 bases, with 7 bases of the junction left unmatched. The CDR3 loop spans 17 amino acids. DNA of the CDR3: TGTGCCAGCAGTGAAGCGCTTTACAGGGGTGACACCGGGGAGCTGTTTTTT. As protein: CASSEALYRGDTGELFF. Looking up the rest from reference TRBV2 and TRBJ2-2 gives the full variable domain: EPEVTQTPSHQVTQMGQEVILRCVPISNHLYFYWYRQILGQKVEFLVSFYNNEISEKSEIFDDQFSVERPDGSNFTLKIRSTKLEDSAMYFCASSEALYRGDTGELFFGEGSRLTVL.

The chain carries TRBV28 and TRBJ1-2; no clear D. The CDR3 runs to 16 residues. Trimming cost V 6 bases and J 4 bases, with 21 bases left between them. The germline V gene encodes CDR1 MDHEN and CDR2 SYDVKM. The CDR3 sequence: CASSPATAPRLYGYTF. Written as DNA, the CDR3 is TGTGCCAGCAGCCCAGCGACGGCGCCTCGCCTCTATGGCTACACCTTC.

The chain links TRBV11-3 to TRBJ2-7; maybe TRBD2 (6 bases). CDR1 SGHNT and CDR2 YENEEA come from the germline V gene. V gave up 1 base and J gave up 9 bases, with 16 bases separating them. The CDR3 has 14 residues. The CDR3 nucleotides are TGTGCCAGCAGCTTAGGTAGAGTTGCGGGGTTGCAGTACTTC. This gives the protein CASSLGRVAGLQYF.

This clone has more than one count but fewer than ten. The V gene is TRBV27, the J gene TRBJ2-5; D unclear. The last part of the DNA fits TRBJ2-7 better; the J call may be wrong. The CDR3 extends over 11 amino acids. Germline V gene lookup returns CDR1 MNHEY and CDR2 SMNVEV (reference sequence). The CDR3 DNA follows: TGTGCCAGCAGTTCCACCTACGAGCAGTACTTC. Protein product: CASSSTYEQYF.

The CDR3 reads CASSAGQGAGQPQHF. The DNA for the CDR3 is TGTGCCAGCAGCGCCGGACAGGGGGCGGGTCAGCCCCAGCATTTT. The chain recombines TRBV11-1 with TRBJ1-5; 11 nucleotides match TRBD1. This CDR3 has 15 amino acids. Germline V gene lookup returns CDR1 SGHAT and CDR2 FQDESV (reference sequence). After removal of 5 bases from V and 6 bases from J, the junction contained 6 bases not matched to a gene.

CDR3 protein: CASSPTRTSGATGEQFF. The CDR3 DNA sequence: TGTGCCAGTAGTCCCACCCGGACTAGCGGTGCAACGGGTGAGCAGTTCTTC. This chain links TRBV19 with TRBJ2-1; 10 nucleotides align to TRBD2. Trimming at V came to 5 bases and at J to 9 bases, leaving 16 bases not matched to a gene. Germline CDR1 reads LNHDA; CDR2 reads SQIVND (reference sequence). The CDR3 runs 17 residues.

Only a few counts were recorded for this clone. Other nucleotide sequences from this sample produce the same CDR3. This chain links TRBV18 with TRBJ2-7; 11 bases are a match to TRBD1. The V segment lost 3 bases and the J segment 3 bases; nucleotides outside the gene matches: 1. Germline V gene sequence: CDR1 KGHSH, CDR2 LQKENI. The CDR3 contains 14 residues. The CDR3 region is CASSPGTGGYEQYF. In DNA form, the CDR3 reads TGTGCCAGCTCACCCGGGACAGGGGGCTACGAGCAGTACTTC.

The chain is built from TRBV30 and TRBJ1-5; TRBD1 matches 7 bases. Germline lookup yields CDR1 GTSNPN and CDR2 SVGIG (reference sequence). The CDR3 has 13 amino acids. The V segment lost 5 bases and the J segment 4 bases; nucleotides outside the gene matches: 5. The CDR3 coding sequence is TGTGCCTGGGGGACAGCTACTAATCAGCCCCAGCATTTT. This codes for CAWGTATNQPQHF.

The V gene is TRBV4-2, the J gene TRBJ1-2, with D maybe TRBD1 (5 bases). Germline-derived CDR1 and CDR2 are LGHNA and YNFKEQ. The CDR3 runs 18 residues. Deletions cut 4 bases from V and 3 bases from J, with 24 bases between. The CDR3 coding sequence is TGTGCCAGCAGCCTTCCCCCCGGAGGAGGGGCCGGGGACTATGGCTACACCTTC. Residues: CASSLPPGGGAGDYGYTF.

The gene calls are TRBV4-1 and TRBJ2-7; possibly TRBD1 for D (6 bases). V was shortened by 5 bases and J by 4 bases, with 12 bases between the two germline ends. Germline V gives CDR1 MGHRA, CDR2 YSYEKL. CDR3 length: 13 amino acids. The CDR3 sequence is CASSEDRTYEQYF. CDR3 DNA sequence: TGCGCCAGCAGCGAGGACAGAACATACGAGCAGTACTTC.

V gene TRBV19 combines with J gene TRBJ1-1, with D hard to call. Looked up from germline, CDR1 is LNHDA and CDR2 is SQIVND (reference sequence). V lost 5 bases, J lost 5 bases, and 18 bases lay in between. The CDR3 loop spans 15 amino acids. CDR3 bases: TGTGCCAGTAGTCACCCTACACGAGCGGGTACTGAAGCTTTCTTT. The encoded protein is CASSHPTRAGTEAFF.

This chain joins TRBV28 and TRBJ2-7, with TRBD2 identical over 7 bases. Per germline, CDR1 MDHEN and CDR2 SYDVKM. J was trimmed by 2 bases and V by 4 bases; bases with no gene match: 8. The CDR3 consists of 15 residues. Written as DNA, the CDR3 is TGTGCCAGCAGTTCCGCAAGCGGGGCCACCTACGAGCAGTACTTC. The encoded protein is CASSSASGATYEQYF.

V usage is TRBV29-1 and J usage is TRBJ2-7; 12 nucleotides line up with TRBD2. Looked up from germline, CDR1 is SQVTM and CDR2 is ANQGSEA. J was trimmed by 3 bases and V by 6 bases; bases with no gene match: 6. The CDR3 extends over 14 amino acids. Here the CDR3 DNA reads TGCAGCGTATGGACTAGCGGGGTCGTCTACGAGCAGTACTTC. Its protein is CSVWTSGVVYEQYF.

The V and J genes are TRBV19 and TRBJ2-7, with TRBD2 identical over 7 bases. The CDR3 sequence is 16 residues long. Trimming removed 4 bases from V and 4 bases from J; junction bases left unmatched: 13. Germline values: CDR1 LNHDA, CDR2 SQIVND (reference sequence). CDR3 sequence reads: CASSSTAGRAVYEQYF. CDR3 in DNA: TGTGCCAGTAGTAGTACTGCGGGGAGGGCGGTATACGAGCAGTACTTC.

The V and J genes are TRBV29-1 and TRBJ1-2, with a possible D match to TRBD1 (5 bases). CDR3 length: 15 amino acids. Deletions cut 1 base from V and 6 bases from J, with 18 bases between. Germline CDR1 is SQVTM and CDR2 is ANQGSEA. This CDR3 is CSVEGAAGNDNGYTF. The CDR3 coding sequence is TGCAGCGTTGAAGGCGCTGCAGGGAACGACAATGGCTACACCTTC.

A note on this clone: Other DNA sequences in this specimen translate into the identical CDR3. V is TRBV6-5 and J is TRBJ1-2, with unresolved D. The germline gives CDR1 MNHEY, CDR2 SVGAGI. The CDR3 totals 13 residues. V shed 5 bases and J shed 2 bases, with 9 bases lying between them. The CDR3, as DNA: TGTGCCAGCAGTAGTGGAGGGAACTATGGCTACACCTTC. This gives the protein CASSSGGNYGYTF.

This clone was recorded once. The rearrangement links TRBV28 to TRBJ2-7; possible D gene TRBD1, 5 bases. Germline lookup yields CDR1 MDHEN and CDR2 SYDVKM. CDR3 length: 12 residues. V lost 5 bases to trimming and J lost 3 bases, with 8 bases between them. Here the CDR3 reads CASSPGNYEQYF. CDR3 nucleotide sequence: TGTGCCAGCAGTCCAGGGAACTACGAGCAGTACTTC.

The rearrangement joins TRBV11-2 to TRBJ1-5; 9 positions agree with TRBD1. Germline-derived CDR1 and CDR2 are SGHAT and FQNNGV. The CDR3 length is 14 residues. The V segment lost 3 bases and the J segment 7 bases; nucleotides outside the gene matches: 4. CDR3 sequence: CASSLGQGGQPQHF. DNA for the CDR3: TGTGCCAGCAGCTTGGGACAGGGAGGACAGCCCCAGCATTTT. The variable domain in full, completed from reference TRBV11-2 and TRBJ1-5, reads EAGVAQSPRYKIIEKRQSVAFWCNPISGHATLYWYQQILGQGPKLLIQFQNNGVVDDSQLPKDRFSAERLKGVDSTLKIQPAKLEDSAVYLCASSLGQGGQPQHFGDGTRLSIL.

The J gene is TRBJ1-6, the V gene TRBV5-1; a weak D match, TRBD1 (5 bases). The CDR3 sequence is 14 residues long. The germline V and J ends were trimmed by 4 bases and 10 bases, with 15 bases remaining between them. The germline CDR1 and CDR2 sequences are SGHRS and YFSETQ. CDR3 region: CASSGQGRGSPLHF. The DNA for the CDR3 is TGCGCCAGCAGCGGCCAGGGAAGGGGATCACCCCTCCACTTT.

As to this clone: This specimen includes other DNA sequences encoding the same CDR3. CDR3 DNA sequence: TGTGCCAGCAGCTTCGGCGGGGGGACCGAGCAGTACTTC. It specifies CASSFGGGTEQYF. This chain joins TRBV5-5 and TRBJ2-7; 8 bases map to TRBD2. There are 13 residues in the CDR3. CDR1 SGHKS and CDR2 YYEKEE come from the germline V gene (reference sequence). Trimming cost V 2 bases and J 6 bases; bases outside gene matches: 4.

This clone appeared a few times. The V gene is TRBV27, the J gene TRBJ2-7, with TRBD2 matching over 8 bases. CDR1 is MNHEY, CDR2 SMNVEV, per germline (reference sequence). With V trimmed by 4 bases and J by 3 bases, 5 bases remained unmatched. The CDR3 is 14 amino acids. CDR3 protein: CASSWGAGGYEQYF. The DNA for the CDR3 is TGTGCCAGCAGTTGGGGGGCGGGGGGCTACGAGCAGTACTTC.

This sequence joins TRBV4-3 and TRBJ1-3; D perhaps matches TRBD1 (6 bases). The CDR3 totals 18 residues. The germline gives CDR1 LGHNA, CDR2 YSLEER. V lost 0 bases and J 0 bases, leaving 15 bases between the germline ends. For the CDR3, the DNA is TGCGCCAGCAGCCAAGATCCAGCAGGGGCAAGCTCTGGAAACACCATATATTTT. This gives the protein CASSQDPAGASSGNTIYF.